This T cell receptor (beta chain) was identified during a study of regulatory T cells in long-lasting Graves disease. The sample's time point: newly diagnosed GD, antithyroid drugs for less than 3 months. The TCR library was made from RNA extracted from PBMCs. This clonotype was detected many times. Combining iRepertoire HTBI primers with Arm-PCR of CDR3 regions, the authors built TCR beta libraries. TCRdb recomputed calls from the multiplex PCR reads with MiXCR, one row per CDR3 protein. Altogether approximately 350,000 distinct CDR3 sequences are present, about a sixth being singletons, with the ten largest covering just over 20%. A further study also used this sample, focusing on T cells in Graves' hyperthyroidism and ophthalmopathy.

The receptor was isolated from a woman aged 18-30 years with Graves disease. Sequencing used peripheral blood mononuclear cells (PBMCs), obtained at new diagnosis, from a patient treated with antithyroid drugs.

Here the CDR3 DNA reads TGTGCCAGCAGCTTAGGGACAGGGACCTACAATGAGCAGTTCTTC. Its translation: CASSLGTGTYNEQFF. V and J are TRBV7-3 and TRBJ2-1, with 9 positions matching TRBD1. The germline gives CDR1 SGHTA, CDR2 FQGTGA. This CDR3 is built from 15 residues. The junction had 1 base not matched to a gene; V was cut back by 2 bases and J by 2 bases.